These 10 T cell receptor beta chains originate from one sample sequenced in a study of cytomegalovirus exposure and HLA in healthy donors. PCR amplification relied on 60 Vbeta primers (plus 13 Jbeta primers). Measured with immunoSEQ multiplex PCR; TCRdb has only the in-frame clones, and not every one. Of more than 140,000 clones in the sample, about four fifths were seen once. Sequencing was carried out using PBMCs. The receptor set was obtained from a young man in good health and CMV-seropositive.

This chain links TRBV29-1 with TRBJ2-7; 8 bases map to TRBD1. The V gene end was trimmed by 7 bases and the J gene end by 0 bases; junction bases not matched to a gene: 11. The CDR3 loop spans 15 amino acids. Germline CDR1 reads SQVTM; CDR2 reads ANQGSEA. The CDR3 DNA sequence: TGCAGCGCAAGCCTTAAAGGACAGGGCTCCTACGAGCAGTACTTC. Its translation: CSASLKGQGSYEQYF.

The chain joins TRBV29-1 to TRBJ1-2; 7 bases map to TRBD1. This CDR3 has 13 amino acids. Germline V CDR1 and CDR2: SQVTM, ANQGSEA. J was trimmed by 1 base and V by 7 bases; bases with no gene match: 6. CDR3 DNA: TGCAGCGCCGCGGACAGGATTAACTATGGCTACACCTTC. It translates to CSAADRINYGYTF.

CDR3 sequence (DNA): TGTGCCAGCACCCTGACAGGGGGCGACCAGCCCCAGCATTTT. It codes for CASTLTGGDQPQHF. The V gene is TRBV28, the J gene TRBJ1-5; 10 bases line up with TRBD1. The CDR3 has 14 amino acids. Germline V gene lookup returns CDR1 MDHEN and CDR2 SYDVKM. V shed 7 bases and J 7 bases; nucleotides not matched to a gene: 7.

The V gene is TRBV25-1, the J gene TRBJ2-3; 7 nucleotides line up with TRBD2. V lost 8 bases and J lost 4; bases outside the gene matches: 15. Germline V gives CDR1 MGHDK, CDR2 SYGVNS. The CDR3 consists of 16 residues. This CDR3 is CASAQAGNLGSDTQYF. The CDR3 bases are TGTGCCAGCGCCCAAGCGGGAAACCTTGGGTCAGATACGCAGTATTTT.

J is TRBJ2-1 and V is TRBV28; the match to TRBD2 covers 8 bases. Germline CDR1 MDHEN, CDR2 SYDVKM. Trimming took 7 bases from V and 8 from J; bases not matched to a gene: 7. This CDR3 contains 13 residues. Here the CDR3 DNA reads TGTGCCAGCATCCCCGGGAGGGGGGATGAGCAGTTCTTC. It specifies CASIPGRGDEQFF.

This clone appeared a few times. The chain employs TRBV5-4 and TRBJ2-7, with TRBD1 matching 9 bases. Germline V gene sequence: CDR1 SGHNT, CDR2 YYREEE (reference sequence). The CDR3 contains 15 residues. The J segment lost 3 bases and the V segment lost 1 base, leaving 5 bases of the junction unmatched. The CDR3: CASSLWDRASYEQYF. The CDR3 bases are TGTGCCAGCAGCTTGTGGGACAGGGCGAGCTACGAGCAGTACTTC.

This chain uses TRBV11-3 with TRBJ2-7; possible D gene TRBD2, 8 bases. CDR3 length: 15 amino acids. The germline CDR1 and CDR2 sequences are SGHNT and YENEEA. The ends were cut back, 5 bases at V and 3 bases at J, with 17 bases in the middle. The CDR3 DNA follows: TGTGCCAGCAGCCCAGGGGGACTAGGGGACTACGAGCAGTACTTC. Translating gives CASSPGGLGDYEQYF.

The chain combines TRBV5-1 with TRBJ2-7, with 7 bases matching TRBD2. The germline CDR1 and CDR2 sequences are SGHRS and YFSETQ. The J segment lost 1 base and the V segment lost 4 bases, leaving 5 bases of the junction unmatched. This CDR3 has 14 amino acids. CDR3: CASSRPSGSYEQYF. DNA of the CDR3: TGCGCCAGCAGCCGTCCTAGCGGATCCTACGAGCAGTACTTC.

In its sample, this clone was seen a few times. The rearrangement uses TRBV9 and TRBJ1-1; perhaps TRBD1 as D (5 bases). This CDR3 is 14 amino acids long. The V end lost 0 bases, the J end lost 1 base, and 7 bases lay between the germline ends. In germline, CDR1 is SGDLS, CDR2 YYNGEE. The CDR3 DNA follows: TGTGCCAGCAGCGTAGCGGGGGAGAACACTGAAGCTTTCTTT. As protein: CASSVAGENTEAFF.

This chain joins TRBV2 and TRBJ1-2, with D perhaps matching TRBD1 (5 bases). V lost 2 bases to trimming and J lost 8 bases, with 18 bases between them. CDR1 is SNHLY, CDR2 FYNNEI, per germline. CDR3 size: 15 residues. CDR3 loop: CASSESTVRRQGYTF. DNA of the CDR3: TGTGCCAGCAGTGAATCGACAGTCCGCCGACAGGGCTACACCTTC.